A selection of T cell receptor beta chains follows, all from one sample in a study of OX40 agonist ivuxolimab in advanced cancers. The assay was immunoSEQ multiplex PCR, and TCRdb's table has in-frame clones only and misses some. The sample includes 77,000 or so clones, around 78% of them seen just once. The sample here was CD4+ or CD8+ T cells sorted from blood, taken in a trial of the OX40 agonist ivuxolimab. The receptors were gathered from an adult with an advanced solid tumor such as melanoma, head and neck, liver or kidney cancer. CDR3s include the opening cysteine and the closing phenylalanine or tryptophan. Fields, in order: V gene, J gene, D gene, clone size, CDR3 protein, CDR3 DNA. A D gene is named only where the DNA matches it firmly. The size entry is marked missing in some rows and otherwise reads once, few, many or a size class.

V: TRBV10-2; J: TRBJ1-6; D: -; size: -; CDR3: CASSATGRLSPLHF; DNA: TGCGCCAGCAGTGCAACAGGGAGGCTCTCACCCCTCCACTTT
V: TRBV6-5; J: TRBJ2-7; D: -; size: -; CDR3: CASSPLQKEQYF; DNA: TGTGCCAGCAGTCCTCTCCAAAAAGAGCAGTACTTC
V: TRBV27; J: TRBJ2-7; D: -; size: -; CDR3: CASTRGIGLEQYF; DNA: TGTGCCAGCACGCGAGGGATAGGTCTCGAGCAGTACTTC
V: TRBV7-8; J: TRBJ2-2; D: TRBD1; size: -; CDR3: CASSSPGTGTGELFF; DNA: TGTGCCAGCAGCTCACCCGGGACAGGGACCGGGGAGCTGTTTTTT
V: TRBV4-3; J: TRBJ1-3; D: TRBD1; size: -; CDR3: CASSPQGAVRNTIYF; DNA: TGCGCCAGCAGCCCACAGGGGGCCGTGAGAAACACCATATATTTT
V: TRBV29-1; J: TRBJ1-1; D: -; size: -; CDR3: CSVAVGQNTEAFF; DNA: TGCAGCGTTGCCGTGGGACAGAACACTGAAGCTTTCTTT
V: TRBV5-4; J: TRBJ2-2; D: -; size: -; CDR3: CASSLGDGGFTGELFF; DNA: TGTGCCAGCAGCCTTGGGGACGGGGGCTTCACCGGGGAGCTGTTTTTT
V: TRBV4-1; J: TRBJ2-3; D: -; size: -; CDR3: CASSQAQRKTDTQYF; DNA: TGCGCCAGCAGCCAAGCCCAGCGGAAAACAGATACGCAGTATTTT
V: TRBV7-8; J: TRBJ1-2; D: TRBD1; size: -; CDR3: CASSPDRGPYGYTF; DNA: TGTGCCAGCAGCCCGGACAGGGGGCCCTATGGCTACACCTTC
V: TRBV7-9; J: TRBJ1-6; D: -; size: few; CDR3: CASSLAQGYNSPLHF; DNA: TGTGCCAGCAGCTTAGCGCAGGGCTATAATTCACCCCTCCACTTT
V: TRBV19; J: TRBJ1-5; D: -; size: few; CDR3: CASSMQVHQPQHF; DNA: TGTGCCAGTAGTATGCAGGTACATCAGCCCCAGCATTTT
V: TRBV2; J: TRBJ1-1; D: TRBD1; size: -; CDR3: CASSVDRDSEAFF; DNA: TGTGCCAGCAGTGTTGACAGGGACTCTGAAGCTTTCTTT
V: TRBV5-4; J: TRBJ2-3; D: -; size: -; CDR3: CASSLAAGPTDTQYF; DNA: TGTGCCAGCAGCTTGGCCGCAGGACCCACAGATACGCAGTATTTT
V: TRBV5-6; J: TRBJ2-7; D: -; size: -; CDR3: CASSSFGEQYF; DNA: TGTGCCAGCAGCTCCTTTGGCGAGCAGTACTTC
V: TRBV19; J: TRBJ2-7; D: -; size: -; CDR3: CASRPGDGNREQYF; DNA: TGTGCCAGTAGGCCCGGGGATGGGAACCGCGAGCAGTACTTC
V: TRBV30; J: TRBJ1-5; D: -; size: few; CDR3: CAWKGRYSNQPQHF; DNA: TGTGCCTGGAAAGGACGGTATAGCAATCAGCCCCAGCATTTT
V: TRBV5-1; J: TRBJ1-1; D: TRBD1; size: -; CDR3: CASSLQGFEAFF; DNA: TGCGCCAGCAGCTTACAGGGGTTTGAAGCTTTCTTT
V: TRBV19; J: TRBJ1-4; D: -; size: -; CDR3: CASSMDITNEKLFF; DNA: TGTGCCAGTAGTATGGATATAACTAATGAAAAACTGTTTTTT
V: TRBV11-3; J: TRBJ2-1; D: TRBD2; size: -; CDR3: CASSLAGGASNEQFF; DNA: TGTGCCAGCAGCTTAGCCGGGGGGGCCAGCAATGAGCAGTTCTTC
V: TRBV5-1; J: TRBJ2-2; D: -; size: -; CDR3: CASSLAQQSTGELFF; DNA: TGCGCCAGCAGCTTGGCCCAGCAGTCCACCGGGGAGCTGTTTTTT
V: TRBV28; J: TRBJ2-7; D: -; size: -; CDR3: CASSFSSYEQYF; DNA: TGTGCCAGCAGTTTTAGTAGCTACGAGCAGTACTTC
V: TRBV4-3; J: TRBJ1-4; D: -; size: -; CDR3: CASSQDVAGENEKLFF; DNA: TGCGCCAGCAGCCAAGATGTGGCAGGGGAGAATGAAAAACTGTTTTTT
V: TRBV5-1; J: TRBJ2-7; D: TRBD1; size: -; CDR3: CASSLRQGSYEQYF; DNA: TGCGCCAGCAGCTTACGACAGGGCTCCTACGAGCAGTACTTC
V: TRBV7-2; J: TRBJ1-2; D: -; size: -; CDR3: CASSLGITGPQSYTF; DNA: TGTGCCAGCAGCTTAGGTATTACAGGGCCCCAGAGCTACACCTTC
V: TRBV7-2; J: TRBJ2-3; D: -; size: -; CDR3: CASSLATDTQYF; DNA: TGTGCCAGCAGCTTAGCGACAGATACGCAGTATTTT
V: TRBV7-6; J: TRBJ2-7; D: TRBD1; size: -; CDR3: CASKDRAPYEQYF; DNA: TGTGCCAGCAAGGACAGGGCACCCTACGAGCAGTACTTC
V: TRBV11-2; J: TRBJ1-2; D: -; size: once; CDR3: CASSPRATGSENGYTF; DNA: TGTGCCAGCAGCCCCCGAGCGACAGGAAGTGAGAATGGCTACACCTTC
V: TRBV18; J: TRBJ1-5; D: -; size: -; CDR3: CASSPQRSNQPQHF; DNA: TGTGCCAGCTCACCACAGAGGAGTAATCAGCCCCAGCATTTT
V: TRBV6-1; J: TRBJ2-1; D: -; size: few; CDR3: CASSEYGYNEQFF; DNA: TGTGCCAGCAGTGAGTACGGATACAATGAGCAGTTCTTC
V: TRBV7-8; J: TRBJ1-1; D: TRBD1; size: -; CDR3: CASSGQGTSNTEAFF; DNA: TGTGCCAGCTCCGGACAGGGGACTTCGAACACTGAAGCTTTCTTT
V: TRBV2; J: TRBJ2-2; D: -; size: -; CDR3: CASREEVNTGELFF; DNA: TGTGCCAGCAGGGAGGAAGTAAACACCGGGGAGCTGTTTTTT
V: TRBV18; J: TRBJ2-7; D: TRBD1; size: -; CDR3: CASSIWDRASEQYF; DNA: TGTGCCAGCTCCATTTGGGACAGGGCCTCCGAGCAGTACTTC
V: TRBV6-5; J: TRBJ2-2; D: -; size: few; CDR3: CASSYGTLNTGELFF; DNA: TGTGCCAGCAGTTACGGGACATTAAACACCGGGGAGCTGTTTTTT
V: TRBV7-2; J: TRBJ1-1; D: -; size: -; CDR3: CASSFGPGPNTEAFF; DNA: TGTGCCAGCAGCTTCGGCCCGGGCCCGAACACTGAAGCTTTCTTT
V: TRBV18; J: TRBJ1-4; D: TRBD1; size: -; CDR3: CASSLQGADEKLFF; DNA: TGTGCCAGCTCACTACAGGGGGCCGATGAAAAACTGTTTTTT
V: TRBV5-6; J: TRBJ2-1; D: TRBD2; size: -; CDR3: CASSLAAGGPFSYNEQFF; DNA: TGTGCCAGCAGCTTGGCGGCGGGGGGGCCCTTCTCCTACAATGAGCAGTTCTTC
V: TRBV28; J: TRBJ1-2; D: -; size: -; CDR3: CASSLVQSYGYTF; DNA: TGTGCCAGCAGTTTGGTACAGAGTTATGGCTACACCTTC
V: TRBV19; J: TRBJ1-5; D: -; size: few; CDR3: CASKGGQNSNQPQHF; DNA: TGTGCCAGTAAGGGCGGGCAAAATAGCAATCAGCCCCAGCATTTT
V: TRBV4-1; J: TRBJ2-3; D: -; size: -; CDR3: CASSRNYGDTQYF; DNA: TGCGCCAGCAGCCGCAATTATGGGGATACGCAGTATTTT
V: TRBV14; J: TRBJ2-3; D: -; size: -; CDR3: CASSLRSTDTQYF; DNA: TGTGCCAGCAGCTTAAGAAGTACAGATACGCAGTATTTT
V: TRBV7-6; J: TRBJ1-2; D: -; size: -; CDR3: CASSLGSRPNYGYTF; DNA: TGTGCCAGCAGCTTAGGCAGTCGCCCTAACTATGGCTACACCTTC
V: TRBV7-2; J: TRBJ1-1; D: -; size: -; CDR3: CASSLVGRMNTEAFF; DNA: TGTGCCAGCAGCTTAGTCGGACGGATGAACACTGAAGCTTTCTTT
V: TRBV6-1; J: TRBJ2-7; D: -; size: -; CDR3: CASSGDWEEQYF; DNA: TGTGCCAGCAGTGGGGACTGGGAGGAGCAGTACTTC
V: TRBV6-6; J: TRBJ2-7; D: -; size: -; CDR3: CASSGRNIYEQYF; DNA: TGTGCCAGCAGCGGGCGGAATATCTACGAGCAGTACTTC
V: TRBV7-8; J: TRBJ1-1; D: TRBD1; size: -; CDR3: CASSPRQGKVGNTEAFF; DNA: TGTGCCAGCAGCCCCAGACAGGGGAAGGTCGGGAACACTGAAGCTTTCTTT
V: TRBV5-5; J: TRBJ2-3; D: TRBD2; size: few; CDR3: CASSPDAGLAVTDTQYF; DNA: TGTGCCAGCAGCCCGGACGCGGGACTAGCGGTCACAGATACGCAGTATTTT
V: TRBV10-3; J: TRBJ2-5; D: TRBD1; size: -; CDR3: CAIQDRETQYF; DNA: TGTGCCATACAGGACAGGGAGACCCAGTACTTC
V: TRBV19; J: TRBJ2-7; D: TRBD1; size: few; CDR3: CASTAGTGTSYEQYF; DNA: TGTGCCAGTACCGCCGGGACAGGGACCTCCTACGAGCAGTACTTC
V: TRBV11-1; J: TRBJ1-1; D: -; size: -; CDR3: CASTEWTEPEAFF; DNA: TGTGCCAGCACCGAGTGGACCGAACCTGAAGCTTTCTTT
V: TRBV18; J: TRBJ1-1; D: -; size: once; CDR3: CASSVWVNTEAFF; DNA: TGTGCCAGCTCCGTTTGGGTGAACACTGAAGCTTTCTTT
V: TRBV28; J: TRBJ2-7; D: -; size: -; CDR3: CASTGTSYEQYF; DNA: TGTGCCAGCACAGGGACCTCCTACGAGCAGTACTTC